This is a list of T cell receptor beta chains from one sample in a study of OX40 agonist ivuxolimab in advanced cancers. Repertoires were generated with immunoSEQ multiplex PCR, while TCRdb's copy carries only in-frame clones and drops some. The sample yields 72,000 or so clones, around 87% seen once. The material sequenced was CD4+ or CD8+ T cells sorted from blood, taken in a trial of the OX40 agonist ivuxolimab. The receptors come from an adult with an advanced solid tumor such as melanoma, head and neck, liver or kidney cancer. CDR3s include the opening cysteine and the closing phenylalanine or tryptophan. The order of the fields is clone size, D gene, V gene, J gene, CDR3 protein, CDR3 DNA. D genes are given only for firm matches. For some rows the clone size is stated as once, few or many, or as a class when expanded; others skip it.

size: -
D: TRBD2
V: TRBV7-2
J: TRBJ2-1
CDR3: CASSPRTSWDNEQFF
DNA: TGTGCCAGCAGCCCAAGGACTAGTTGGGACAATGAGCAGTTCTTC

size: -
D: -
V: TRBV11-2
J: TRBJ1-1
CDR3: CASSFRMNTEAFF
DNA: TGTGCCAGCAGCTTTCGCATGAACACTGAAGCTTTCTTT

size: -
D: TRBD2
V: TRBV11-2
J: TRBJ2-1
CDR3: CASSLDRRLAGSKKNNEQFF
DNA: TGTGCCAGCAGCTTAGATCGTCGGCTAGCGGGGTCGAAGAAAAACAATGAGCAGTTCTTC

size: -
D: -
V: TRBV6-6
J: TRBJ1-4
CDR3: CASSYSFLEKLFF
DNA: TGTGCCAGCAGTTACTCTTTTTTAGAAAAACTGTTTTTT

size: once
D: -
V: TRBV7-9
J: TRBJ1-1
CDR3: CASSLGVGVGTEAFF
DNA: TGTGCCAGCAGCTTAGGGGTAGGGGTTGGCACTGAAGCTTTCTTT

size: -
D: TRBD1
V: TRBV18
J: TRBJ2-7
CDR3: CASSPPTRQGAYEQYF
DNA: TGTGCCAGCTCACCACCTACGAGACAGGGGGCTTACGAGCAGTACTTC

size: -
D: -
V: TRBV28
J: TRBJ1-2
CDR3: CASNYGLGNYGYTF
DNA: TGTGCCAGCAATTATGGTTTGGGGAACTATGGCTACACCTTC

size: once
D: -
V: TRBV7-3
J: TRBJ2-6
CDR3: CASSPDRSGANVLTF
DNA: TGTGCCAGCAGTCCCGACCGCTCTGGGGCCAACGTCCTGACTTTC

size: -
D: -
V: TRBV7-6
J: TRBJ2-1
CDR3: CASSLFPLAHPNEQFF
DNA: TGTGCCAGCAGCTTATTCCCACTAGCACACCCGAATGAGCAGTTCTTC

size: -
D: -
V: TRBV10-3
J: TRBJ2-2
CDR3: CAISISGVAGELFF
DNA: TGTGCCATCAGTATCTCGGGGGTGGCCGGGGAGCTGTTTTTT

size: -
D: -
V: TRBV21-1
J: TRBJ2-5
CDR3: CASSKGRDGFQETQYF
DNA: TGTGCCAGCAGCAAAGGTCGCGACGGATTCCAAGAGACCCAGTACTTC

size: -
D: -
V: TRBV5-4
J: TRBJ2-7
CDR3: CASSLVGSYEQYF
DNA: TGTGCCAGCAGCTTGGTAGGGTCCTACGAGCAGTACTTC

size: -
D: TRBD1
V: TRBV27
J: TRBJ2-2
CDR3: CASSQHPGGWVGELFF
DNA: TGTGCCAGCAGTCAACACCCAGGGGGCTGGGTAGGGGAGCTGTTTTTT

size: -
D: -
V: TRBV7-6
J: TRBJ2-3
CDR3: CASSAGGTQYF
DNA: TGTGCCAGCAGCGCCGGGGGTACGCAGTATTTT

size: once
D: TRBD2
V: TRBV4-2
J: TRBJ2-5
CDR3: CASGQGGLAVGETQYF
DNA: TGTGCCAGCGGCCAAGGGGGACTAGCTGTAGGAGAGACCCAGTACTTC

size: -
D: -
V: TRBV6-5
J: TRBJ1-1
CDR3: CASSYSGALNTEAFF
DNA: TGTGCCAGCAGTTACTCCGGGGCCCTGAACACTGAAGCTTTCTTT

size: -
D: TRBD1
V: TRBV18
J: TRBJ2-1
CDR3: CASSSPGDRDTRYNEQFF
DNA: TGTGCCAGCTCTTCCCCCGGGGACAGGGATACCCGTTACAATGAGCAGTTCTTC

size: -
D: -
V: TRBV6-1
J: TRBJ1-1
CDR3: CASNDPSSAFF
DNA: TGTGCCAGCAATGACCCTAGCTCAGCTTTCTTT

size: -
D: -
V: TRBV7-8
J: TRBJ2-1
CDR3: CASSVELAASSRWGQFF
DNA: TGTGCCAGCAGCGTCGAATTAGCGGCGAGCTCTCGGTGGGGGCAGTTCTTC

size: few
D: -
V: TRBV5-1
J: TRBJ2-1
CDR3: CASSLAGTGYNEQFF
DNA: TGCGCCAGCAGCTTGGCCGGAACGGGCTACAATGAGCAGTTCTTC

size: -
D: TRBD1
V: TRBV6-1
J: TRBJ1-3
CDR3: CASRGQAHSGNTIYF
DNA: TGTGCCAGCAGAGGACAGGCCCACTCTGGAAACACCATATATTTT

size: once
D: TRBD1
V: TRBV6-1
J: TRBJ2-2
CDR3: CASSKTGSYTGELFF
DNA: TGTGCCAGCAGTAAGACAGGGTCGTACACCGGGGAGCTGTTTTTT

size: once
D: TRBD2
V: TRBV19
J: TRBJ2-4
CDR3: CASSNGGLDKNIQYF
DNA: TGTGCCAGTAGTAATGGCGGACTAGACAAAAACATTCAGTACTTC

size: -
D: TRBD1
V: TRBV15
J: TRBJ2-7
CDR3: CATSRAGQGIYEQYF
DNA: TGTGCCACCAGCAGAGCGGGACAGGGGATTTACGAGCAGTACTTC

size: -
D: -
V: TRBV9
J: TRBJ2-7
CDR3: CASSRDNIYEQYF
DNA: TGTGCCAGCAGCCGGGACAACATCTACGAGCAGTACTTC

size: -
D: -
V: TRBV2
J: TRBJ1-4
CDR3: CASSDLDSSNEKLFF
DNA: TGTGCCAGCAGTGACCTCGACAGCTCTAATGAAAAACTGTTTTTT

size: -
D: -
V: TRBV18
J: TRBJ2-1
CDR3: CASSLRTDSYNEQFF
DNA: TGTGCCAGCTCACTTAGAACGGACTCCTACAATGAGCAGTTCTTC

size: -
D: TRBD1
V: TRBV5-1
J: TRBJ2-1
CDR3: CASSLSPGQGGNEQFF
DNA: TGCGCCAGCAGCTTATCACCGGGACAGGGGGGCAATGAGCAGTTCTTC

size: -
D: -
V: TRBV11-2
J: TRBJ1-2
CDR3: CASSPYDRNYGYTF
DNA: TGTGCCAGCAGCCCATACGACAGAAACTATGGCTACACCTTC

size: -
D: TRBD2
V: TRBV28
J: TRBJ2-1
CDR3: CASRSPGLAGKTYNEQFF
DNA: TGTGCCAGCAGGTCCCCGGGACTAGCGGGAAAAACCTACAATGAGCAGTTCTTC

size: -
D: -
V: TRBV7-2
J: TRBJ2-7
CDR3: CASSTGAVYEQYF
DNA: TGTGCCAGCAGTACGGGAGCGGTGTACGAGCAGTACTTC

size: -
D: -
V: TRBV25-1
J: TRBJ2-7
CDR3: CASSDFKTIGANEQYF
DNA: TGTGCCAGCAGTGATTTTAAGACCATCGGGGCGAACGAGCAGTACTTC

size: once
D: -
V: TRBV2
J: TRBJ2-1
CDR3: CASNYGNNEQFF
DNA: TGTGCCAGCAATTATGGGAACAATGAGCAGTTCTTC

size: -
D: TRBD1
V: TRBV10-3
J: TRBJ2-3
CDR3: CASSLTGGKGDTQYF
DNA: TGTGCCAGCAGTCTTACAGGGGGGAAGGGAGATACGCAGTATTTT

size: -
D: TRBD1
V: TRBV7-2
J: TRBJ1-2
CDR3: CASSLGGTANYGYTF
DNA: TGTGCCAGCAGCTTAGGAGGGACAGCTAACTATGGCTACACCTTC

size: -
D: -
V: TRBV18
J: TRBJ2-1
CDR3: CASSRGRGSYNEQFF
DNA: TGTGCCAGCTCACGCGGCAGGGGCTCCTACAATGAGCAGTTCTTC

size: once
D: TRBD1
V: TRBV6-1
J: TRBJ2-1
CDR3: CASLRTGNNEQFF
DNA: TGTGCCAGCCTTAGGACAGGCAACAATGAGCAGTTCTTC

size: -
D: -
V: TRBV29-1
J: TRBJ1-1
CDR3: CSARGLGNTEAFF
DNA: TGCAGCGCCCGGGGACTAGGGAACACTGAAGCTTTCTTT

size: -
D: -
V: TRBV29-1
J: TRBJ1-5
CDR3: CSVVVVSGQPQHF
DNA: TGCAGCGTTGTCGTAGTCTCGGGTCAGCCCCAGCATTTT

size: -
D: TRBD2
V: TRBV11-2
J: TRBJ2-1
CDR3: CASSLDRGLAGSDNEQFF
DNA: TGTGCCAGCAGCTTAGATAGGGGACTAGCGGGATCAGACAATGAGCAGTTCTTC

size: once
D: TRBD2
V: TRBV7-9
J: TRBJ2-1
CDR3: CASSLLAGGPNEQFF
DNA: TGTGCCAGCAGCTTACTAGCGGGAGGCCCCAATGAGCAGTTCTTC

size: -
D: -
V: TRBV5-1
J: TRBJ2-7
CDR3: CASSPRESYEQYF
DNA: TGCGCCAGCAGCCCCCGGGAGTCCTACGAGCAGTACTTC

size: -
D: -
V: TRBV2
J: TRBJ1-5
CDR3: CASSEFEGQPQHF
DNA: TGTGCCAGCAGTGAATTCGAGGGACAGCCCCAGCATTTT

size: -
D: -
V: TRBV7-3
J: TRBJ1-2
CDR3: CASSLLGRDGYTF
DNA: TGTGCCAGCAGCTTATTGGGGAGGGATGGCTACACCTTC

size: -
D: TRBD1
V: TRBV5-5
J: TRBJ2-3
CDR3: CASSAVTGAKNTQYF
DNA: TGTGCCAGCAGCGCGGTGACAGGGGCGAAAAATACGCAGTATTTT

size: -
D: -
V: TRBV19
J: TRBJ2-5
CDR3: CASSIGGETQYF
DNA: TGTGCCAGTAGTATAGGCGGAGAGACCCAGTACTTC

size: -
D: TRBD1
V: TRBV4-3
J: TRBJ2-7
CDR3: CASSQDQGVGYEQYF
DNA: TGCGCCAGCAGCCAAGATCAGGGGGTAGGCTACGAGCAGTACTTC

size: -
D: -
V: TRBV19
J: TRBJ1-4
CDR3: CASSIRPAGSGEKLFF
DNA: TGTGCCAGTAGTATACGTCCCGCAGGATCGGGTGAAAAACTGTTTTTT

size: -
D: -
V: TRBV6-1
J: TRBJ2-7
CDR3: CASSERGSYEQYF
DNA: TGTGCCAGCAGTGAAAGGGGATCCTACGAGCAGTACTTC